This is a list of T cell receptor beta chains from one sample in a study of blood T cell repertoires in COVID-19. Sequencing used immunoSEQ multiplex PCR; TCRdb keeps in-frame clones, though not all of them. The sample records 34,000 or so clones, 80% being singletons. The sequencing sample was made of peripheral blood. The receptors come from an older man with acute or convalescent COVID-19. Both conserved end residues are part of each CDR3. The D gene is left open where the match is weak. For some rows the clone size is stated as once, few or many, or as a class when expanded; others skip it.

cdr3_aa,cdr3_nt,clone_size,d_call,j_call,v_call
CAWSGAGQGTRTEKLFF,TGTGCCTGGAGTGGGGCCGGACAGGGGACTAGGACTGAAAAACTGTTTTTT,-,TRBD1,TRBJ1-4,TRBV30
CASKTALNSPLHF,TGTGCCAGCAAGACAGCGCTTAATTCACCCCTCCACTTT,many,-,TRBJ1-6,TRBV2
CASSHLPYF,TGTGCCAGCAGCCACCTCCCGTACTTC,-,-,TRBJ2-4,TRBV3-1/TRBV3-2
CASSFPIGRDTPETQYF,TGTGCCAGCAGCTTCCCGATCGGCCGGGACACCCCAGAGACCCAGTACTTC,-,-,TRBJ2-5,TRBV7-9
CASSTIGQGRQETQYF,TGTGCCAGCAGTACCATAGGGCAGGGGCGACAAGAGACCCAGTACTTC,-,-,TRBJ2-5,TRBV11-3
CASSPQGVYSYNEQFF,TGTGCCAGTAGTCCCCAGGGGGTATACTCCTACAATGAGCAGTTCTTC,-,TRBD1,TRBJ2-1,TRBV19
CASRPRGTSVLTDTQYF,TGTGCCAGTAGGCCTCGTGGGACTAGCGTACTCACAGATACGCAGTATTTT,few,TRBD2,TRBJ2-3,TRBV19
CASSVGVALAGELFF,TGTGCCAGCAGCGTAGGGGTAGCATTGGCCGGGGAGCTGTTTTTT,once,-,TRBJ2-2,TRBV9
CASSPNGRGLSSGDQPQHF,TGCGCCAGCAGCCCGAACGGCAGGGGGCTTTCAAGCGGGGATCAGCCCCAGCATTTT,-,TRBD1,TRBJ1-5,TRBV4-3
CASSQDVGAGGETQYF,TGCGCCAGCAGCCAAGATGTTGGGGCGGGGGGAGAGACCCAGTACTTC,-,TRBD2,TRBJ2-5,TRBV4-3
CASSPVRQGARNIQYF,TGTGCCAGTAGTCCTGTGCGACAGGGGGCTAGGAACATTCAGTACTTC,once,TRBD1,TRBJ2-4,TRBV19
CASSLRDRGHYEQYF,TGTGCCAGCAGCCTTCGGGACAGGGGACATTACGAGCAGTACTTC,-,TRBD1,TRBJ2-7,TRBV5-4
CSVRGLAGGPEGAYEQYF,TGCAGCGTTAGAGGACTAGCGGGAGGCCCAGAGGGAGCCTACGAGCAGTACTTC,once,TRBD2,TRBJ2-7,TRBV29-1
CASSEMDSYTEAFF,TGTGCCAGCAGTGAGATGGACAGTTACACTGAAGCTTTCTTT,few,-,TRBJ1-1,TRBV2
CASSQDGFREQYF,TGCGCCAGCAGCCAAGATGGCTTCAGGGAGCAGTACTTC,once,-,TRBJ2-7,TRBV4-3
CSASNSGEGSYEQYF,TGCAGTGCTAGTAACTCCGGGGAGGGGTCCTACGAGCAGTACTTC,once,TRBD2,TRBJ2-7,TRBV20-1